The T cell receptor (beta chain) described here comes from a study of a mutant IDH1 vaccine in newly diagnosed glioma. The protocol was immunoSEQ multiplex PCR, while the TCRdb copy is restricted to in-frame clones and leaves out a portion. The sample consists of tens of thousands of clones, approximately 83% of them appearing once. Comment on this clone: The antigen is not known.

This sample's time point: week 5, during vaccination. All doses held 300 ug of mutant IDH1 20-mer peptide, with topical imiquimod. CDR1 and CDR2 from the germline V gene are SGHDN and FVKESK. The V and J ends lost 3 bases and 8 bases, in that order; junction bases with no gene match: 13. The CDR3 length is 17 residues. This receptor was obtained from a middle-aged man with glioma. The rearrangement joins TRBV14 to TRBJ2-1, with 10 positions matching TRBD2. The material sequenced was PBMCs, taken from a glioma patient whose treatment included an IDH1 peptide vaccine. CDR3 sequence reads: CASSQDIGLAGADEQFF. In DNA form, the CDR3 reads TGTGCCAGCAGCCAGGACATCGGGCTAGCGGGAGCCGATGAGCAGTTCTTC.